This T cell receptor beta chain was documented in a study of T cell responses to AZD1222 COVID-19 vaccine. Study-wide context: Pooled in the analysis were second doses at about 4 or about 12 weeks. Study-level results: Spike-wide vaccine-associated CD4 TCRs dominated at 160-218 and 743-854. A reported finding is that nearly half of spike-specific TCRs target unmutated variant regions. Donor demographics were predominantly white British with a female majority; clonal diversity may be underestimated.

With regard to this clone: Its antigen remains unidentified.

The repertoire was sequenced with immunoSEQ multiplex PCR; TCRdb's copy has only in-frame clones and lacks some. The sample contains about 150,000 clones, over 85% of which appear only once. The source was peripheral blood, collected on day 0 of AZD1222 vaccination. The receptor was derived from an adult in good health.

DNA of the CDR3: TGCGCCAGCAGCCAAGATACCGTCGGGAGTTACAATGAGCAGTTCTTC. This translates into CASSQDTVGSYNEQFF. The gene calls are TRBV4-3 and TRBJ2-1; a possible D gene is TRBD2 (6 bases). Germline V lookup: CDR1 LGHNA, CDR2 YSLEER. V lost 0 bases, J lost 4 bases, and 13 bases lay in between. The CDR3 is 16 residues long.